There are a few counts of the clone carrying this T cell receptor beta chain. As yet, its antigen is unknown. The CDR3 length is 15 residues. V was trimmed by 1 base and J by 6 bases, leaving 14 bases between them. In germline, CDR1 is LGHNT, CDR2 FRNRAP. The sample originates from a study of molecular identifiers for immune sequencing clone quantification. As CD8+CD4-CCR7+CD45RA+ cells, naive CD8 T cells were sorted. Making the bulk TCR libraries relied on previously described methods and listed TCR primers. TCRdb re-derived calls from the PCR reads in MiXCR, one entry per CDR3 protein. The table shows about 630,000 distinct CDR3 sequences, with about 25% occurring only once. Overall study results and limits: The sizes of highly expanded clones could be underestimated when identical TCR molecules share a barcode.

This TCR derives from a human donor in good health. Some libraries in this study had Jurkat cell RNA spiked in. The rearrangement joins TRBV12-5 to TRBJ2-3; tentatively, D is TRBD2 (6 bases). Sequencing was carried out using naive CD8+ T cells from blood, with Jurkat cell RNA spiked in. Subset denoted: FACS-sorted CD8+CD4-CCR7+CD45RA+ naive T cells. The CDR3 loop is CASGLGPDGGDTQYF. CDR3 nucleotide sequence: TGTGCTAGTGGTTTGGGCCCTGACGGGGGTGATACGCAGTATTTT.